One sample yielded the 21 T cell receptor beta chains listed below, sequenced in a study of blood T cell repertoires in COVID-19. The method was immunoSEQ multiplex PCR; TCRdb's version includes in-frame clones alone and lacks a portion of them. The sample has 82,000 or so clones, about 89% seen once. Sequencing input: PBMCs or T cells enriched from blood (not recorded which). These TCRs come from a woman aged 50 to 60 with acute COVID-19.

The chain links TRBV5-5 to TRBJ2-5; 11 bases are a match to TRBD1. Germline loops: CDR1 SGHKS, CDR2 YYEKEE (reference sequence). With V trimmed by 3 bases and J by 3 bases, 1 base remained unmatched. The CDR3 is 14 amino acids. The CDR3 coding sequence is TGTGCCAGCAGCTGGACAGGGGGCGAAGAGACCCAGTACTTC. It codes for CASSWTGGEETQYF.

J is TRBJ1-2 and V is TRBV30, with TRBD1 matching 7 bases. Trimming took 8 bases from V and 8 from J; bases not matched to a gene: 14. The CDR3 runs to 13 residues. Germline values: CDR1 GTSNPN, CDR2 SVGIG (reference sequence). The CDR3, as DNA: TGTGCCGCTACTAAGGGGGCGAGAGGGGGCTACACCTTC. Protein sequence: CAATKGARGGYTF.

The chain's CDR3 is CASFPPRYTEAFF. The DNA for the CDR3 is TGTGCCAGCTTTCCCCCTAGGTACACTGAAGCTTTCTTT. The chain recombines TRBV27 with TRBJ1-1; no reliable D call. This CDR3 spans 13 amino acids. Deletions cut 8 bases from V and 3 bases from J, with 13 bases between. Per the germline V gene, CDR1 is MNHEY and CDR2 is SMNVEV (reference sequence).

The J gene is TRBJ1-3, the V gene TRBV14, with D possibly matching TRBD1 (5 bases). The CDR3 consists of 16 residues. From germline, CDR1 is SGHDN and CDR2 FVKESK. The germline V and J ends were trimmed by 0 bases and 7 bases, with 16 bases remaining between them. CDR3 sequence (DNA): TGTGCCAGCAGCCAAGAGTCGGCAGGGTCGAGGAACACCATATATTTT. It translates to CASSQESAGSRNTIYF.

The V and J genes are TRBV27 and TRBJ2-4, with 9 bases fitting TRBD1. The CDR3 covers 14 residues. V shed 5 bases, J shed 11 bases, and the junction held 10 bases outside the gene matches. CDR1 and CDR2 (germline): MNHEY, SMNVEV (reference sequence). The CDR3 protein is CASSPTTGGGVQYF. The CDR3 DNA reads as TGTGCCAGCAGTCCAACGACAGGGGGTGGCGTTCAGTACTTC.

The chain has TRBV14 and TRBJ1-1, with D unresolved. CDR3 length: 12 amino acids. Trimming stripped 3 bases from V and 2 bases from J, with 4 bases between. Germline V gives CDR1 SGHDN, CDR2 FVKESK. The CDR3 sequence is CASSQLNTEAFF. CDR3 sequence (DNA): TGTGCCAGCAGCCAGTTAAACACTGAAGCTTTCTTT.

V gene TRBV2 combines with J gene TRBJ2-4; 14 bases match TRBD2. This CDR3 is built from 15 residues. V lost 4 bases to trimming and J lost 8 bases; unmatched junction nucleotides: 4. CDR1 and CDR2 from the germline V gene are SNHLY and FYNNEI. The CDR3 DNA follows: TGTGCCAGCAGTGGGACTAGCGGGAGGAGCGACATTCAGTACTTC. Amino acids: CASSGTSGRSDIQYF. Filled out from reference TRBV2 and TRBJ2-4, the complete variable domain reads EPEVTQTPSHQVTQMGQEVILRCVPISNHLYFYWYRQILGQKVEFLVSFYNNEISEKSEIFDDQFSVERPDGSNFTLKIRSTKLEDSAMYFCASSGTSGRSDIQYFGAGTRLSVL.

This chain connects TRBV7-3 to TRBJ2-3; D perhaps matches TRBD1 (8 bases). Per germline, CDR1 SGHTA and CDR2 FQGTGA. The CDR3 totals 16 residues. The V end lost 5 bases, the J end lost 1 base, and 16 bases lay between the germline ends. The CDR3 DNA sequence: TGTGCCAGCAGCACCCAGGGGGCGGGAGGCACAGATACGCAGTATTTT. This gives the protein CASSTQGAGGTDTQYF. The full variable domain, completed using reference TRBV7-3 and TRBJ2-3, is GAGVSQTPSNKVTEKGKYVELRCDPISGHTALYWYRQSLGQGPEFLIYFQGTGAADDSGLPNDRFFAVRPEGSVSTLKIQRTERGDSAVYLCASSTQGAGGTDTQYFGPGTRLTVL.

V is TRBV19 and J is TRBJ2-3, with a weak D call TRBD1 (6 bases). The V end was cut by 3 bases, the J end by 3 bases, with 7 bases between. The CDR3 loop spans 13 amino acids. The germline CDR1 and CDR2 sequences are LNHDA and SQIVND (reference sequence). CDR3 protein: CASSIQGTDTQYF. CDR3 sequence (DNA): TGTGCCAGTAGTATTCAGGGGACAGATACGCAGTATTTT.

The rearrangement joins TRBV4-1 to TRBJ2-3; 8 nucleotides agree with TRBD1. The length of the CDR3 is 16 residues. Germline loops: CDR1 MGHRA, CDR2 YSYEKL. The V and J ends lost 0 bases and 5 bases, in that order; junction bases with no gene match: 7. The CDR3 loop is CASSQDRTGSIDTQYF. CDR3 DNA: TGCGCCAGCAGCCAAGACCGGACAGGGTCGATAGATACGCAGTATTTT.

This chain joins TRBV5-6 and TRBJ1-2, with 7 bases that match TRBD1. CDR3 size: 15 residues. Germline CDR1 and CDR2: SGHDT and YYEEEE. Trimming at V came to 4 bases and at J to 0 bases, leaving 6 bases not matched to a gene. The CDR3 DNA sequence: TGTGCCAGCAGCCCGCCAGGGGGGACTAACTATGGCTACACCTTC. The encoded protein is CASSPPGGTNYGYTF.

The rearrangement joins TRBV25-1 to TRBJ1-1; possible D gene TRBD1, 5 bases. The CDR3 has 14 amino acids. CDR1 MGHDK and CDR2 SYGVNS come from the germline V gene. The ends were cut back, 2 bases at V and 5 bases at J, with 12 bases in the middle. CDR3 DNA sequence: TGTGCCAGCAGTGAACCGACAGTGAGGACTGAAGCTTTCTTT. This gives the protein CASSEPTVRTEAFF.

V usage is TRBV5-4 and J usage is TRBJ1-2; possible D gene TRBD1, 5 bases. The germline CDR1 and CDR2 sequences are SGHNT and YYREEE (reference sequence). V was shortened by 4 bases and J by 2 bases, with 9 bases between the two germline ends. This CDR3 is 13 amino acids long. Here the CDR3 DNA reads TGTGCCAGCAGCCGACCAGGGAACTATGGCTACACCTTC. Translating it yields CASSRPGNYGYTF.

V usage is TRBV10-3 and J usage is TRBJ2-3, with 9 positions matching TRBD2. The CDR3 spans 15 residues. CDR1 and CDR2 from the germline V gene are ENHRY and SYGVKD. The junction had 5 bases not matched to a gene; V was cut back by 3 bases and J by 4 bases. The DNA for the CDR3 is TGTGCCATCAGTGAAATAGCGGGAGCTGCAGATACGCAGTATTTT. Its translation is CAISEIAGAADTQYF.

The chain uses TRBV6-5 and TRBJ2-7; the match to TRBD2 covers 9 bases. V gave up 4 bases and J gave up 3 bases; unmatched junction bases: 4. The CDR3 is 14 residues long. The germline gives CDR1 MNHEY, CDR2 SVGAGI. The CDR3 sequence is CASSSMREGYEQYF. DNA of the CDR3: TGTGCCAGCAGTTCCATGCGGGAGGGCTACGAGCAGTACTTC.

The rearrangement joins TRBV18 to TRBJ1-5; D gene unclear. CDR1 is KGHSH and CDR2 is LQKENI in the germline V gene. V lost 2 bases to trimming and J lost 3 bases, with 8 bases between them. The CDR3 is made up of 14 amino acids. CDR3 bases: TGTGCCAGCTCACCATCCGGTCCCAATCAGCCCCAGCATTTT. Translating gives CASSPSGPNQPQHF.

This sequence joins TRBV7-2 and TRBJ2-7; no firm D call. Germline CDR1 is SGHTA and CDR2 is FQGNSA. This CDR3 comprises 14 residues. V was clipped by 1 base and J by 4 bases, with 11 bases between them. CDR3 nucleotide sequence: TGTGCCAGCAGCTTAGGATGGCAGGCGTACGAGCAGTACTTC. This sequence encodes CASSLGWQAYEQYF. Drawing the rest from reference TRBV7-2 and TRBJ2-7, the complete variable domain is GAGVSQSPSNKVTEKGKDVELRCDPISGHTALYWYRQSLGQGLEFLIYFQGNSAPDKSGLPSDRFSAERTGGSVSTLTIQRTQQEDSAVYLCASSLGWQAYEQYFGPGTRLTVT.

This clone was seen just once. This sequence joins TRBV11-2 and TRBJ2-5, with TRBD1 matching over 9 bases. The V segment lost 5 bases and the J segment 5 bases; nucleotides outside the gene matches: 18. Germline loops: CDR1 SGHAT, CDR2 FQNNGV. The CDR3 spans 18 residues. The CDR3 coding sequence is TGTGCCAGCAGCCCAACCGGGGGAGACAGGGGGAGGAAGGAGACCCAGTACTTC. It yields the protein CASSPTGGDRGRKETQYF. Complete variable domain (other parts from reference TRBV11-2 and TRBJ2-5): EAGVAQSPRYKIIEKRQSVAFWCNPISGHATLYWYQQILGQGPKLLIQFQNNGVVDDSQLPKDRFSAERLKGVDSTLKIQPAKLEDSAVYLCASSPTGGDRGRKETQYFGPGTRLLVL.

CDR3 protein: CASSSHTRGELFF. CDR3 nucleotide sequence: TGTGCCAGCAGCTCCCATACCCGGGGGGAGCTGTTTTTT. The gene calls are TRBV7-2 and TRBJ2-2; no definite D call. Trimming took 4 bases from V and 8 from J, leaving 11 bases between them. The CDR3 loop spans 13 amino acids. Germline values: CDR1 SGHTA, CDR2 FQGNSA.

This chain joins TRBV6-5 and TRBJ2-7; possibly TRBD1 for D (6 bases). The CDR3 loop spans 11 amino acids. From germline, CDR1 is MNHEY and CDR2 SVGAGI. V dropped 9 bases and J dropped 5 bases, with 11 bases sitting between them. CDR3 residues: CASIRGNEQYF. The CDR3 nucleotides are TGTGCCAGTATCAGGGGTAACGAGCAGTACTTC.

This clone was observed once. V gene TRBV18 combines with J gene TRBJ2-3, with 7 bases aligning to TRBD1. The CDR3 extends over 14 amino acids. Germline V CDR1 and CDR2: KGHSH, LQKENI. V lost 2 bases, J lost 5 bases, and 4 bases stayed unmatched. The CDR3 nucleotides read TGTGCCAGCTCACCAGGGACAGCTGAAGATACGCAGTATTTT. The encoded protein is CASSPGTAEDTQYF.